The 20 T cell receptor beta chains reported below all come from one sample, sequenced in a study of blood T cell repertoires in COVID-19. The repertoire was sequenced with immunoSEQ multiplex PCR; TCRdb's copy has only in-frame clones and lacks some. This sample has 300,000 or so clones, with about 90% found just once. Sequenced sample: PBMCs or T cells enriched from blood (not recorded which). The receptors were sampled from a woman in her twenties or thirties who had recovered from COVID-19.

J is TRBJ1-2 and V is TRBV19, with TRBD1 identical over 7 bases. The V gene's germline CDR1 is LNHDA and CDR2 SQIVND (reference sequence). This CDR3 comprises 12 residues. After removal of 3 bases from V and 6 bases from J, the junction contained 1 base not matched to a gene. The CDR3 DNA follows: TGTGCCAGTAGTATGGACAGGCATGGCTACACCTTC. It yields the protein CASSMDRHGYTF.

The CDR3 region is CAWSGRQGEGYEQYF. The CDR3 nucleotides read TGTGCCTGGAGTGGACGACAGGGAGAGGGATACGAGCAGTACTTC. This chain links TRBV30 with TRBJ2-7; 7 bases agree with TRBD1. Germline lookup yields CDR1 GTSNPN and CDR2 SVGIG (reference sequence). V shed 1 base and J 4 bases; nucleotides not matched to a gene: 10. The CDR3 is made up of 15 amino acids.

The genes are TRBV6-4 and TRBJ2-5, with 8 bases identical to TRBD2. This CDR3 region has 15 residues. CDR1 and CDR2 from the germline V gene are MRHNA and SNTAGT. Germline trimming cut 6 bases from V and 5 bases from J; bases unmatched to any gene: 11. The CDR3 reads CASSRRGTSGETQYF. As DNA, the CDR3 is TGTGCCAGCAGCCGGCGGGGGACTAGTGGCGAGACCCAGTACTTC.

This clone showed up just once. This CDR3 reads CASSLRREIMNTEAFF. In DNA form, the CDR3 reads TGTGCCAGCAGCTTGAGGAGGGAGATAATGAACACTGAAGCTTTCTTT. The V call is TRBV5-4, the J call TRBJ1-1, with D hard to call. Trimming stripped 1 base from V and 0 bases from J, with 13 bases between. CDR3 size: 16 residues. Germline-derived CDR1 and CDR2 are SGHNT and YYREEE (reference sequence).

The chain uses TRBV24-1 and TRBJ2-7; D remains ambiguous. Germline V gene lookup returns CDR1 KGHDR and CDR2 SFDVKD. The CDR3 extends over 12 amino acids. V gave up 4 bases and J gave up 1 base, with 4 bases separating them. CDR3 sequence: CATSDPSYEQYF. In nucleotides, the CDR3 is TGTGCCACCAGTGACCCGTCCTACGAGCAGTACTTC.

Comments on this clone: This specimen includes other DNA sequences encoding the same CDR3. The chain employs TRBV2 and TRBJ1-4, with 8 bases fitting TRBD1. Germline CDR1 is SNHLY and CDR2 is FYNNEI. This CDR3 contains 13 residues. V was pared by 6 bases and J by 7 bases, with 4 bases of the junction left unmatched. The CDR3 here is CASRTGEGEKLFF. DNA of the CDR3: TGTGCCAGCAGGACAGGGGAGGGTGAAAAACTGTTTTTT.

V is TRBV5-5 and J is TRBJ2-3; perhaps TRBD2 as D (6 bases). V was cut by 5 bases and J by 0 bases, with 19 bases left in between. Per germline, CDR1 SGHKS and CDR2 YYEKEE (reference sequence). CDR3 size: 17 residues. The DNA of the CDR3 is TGTGCCAGCAGGGCGGAGGTTCCCGGGACTAGCACAGATACGCAGTATTTT. It encodes CASRAEVPGTSTDTQYF.

This clone occurred once. The rearrangement joins TRBV6-2 or TRBV6-3 to TRBJ2-1, with TRBD1 matching over 8 bases. Germline CDR1 reads MNHEY; CDR2 reads SVGEGT. V shed 5 bases, J shed 2 bases, and the junction held 8 bases outside the gene matches. This CDR3 spans 16 amino acids. The CDR3 region has the DNA TGTGCCAGCAGTGACCGACAGGGGATCCCCTACAATGAGCAGTTCTTC. Protein sequence: CASSDRQGIPYNEQFF.

The V call is TRBV5-4, the J call TRBJ1-1, with D perhaps matching TRBD1 (6 bases). CDR1 and CDR2 from the germline V gene are SGHNT and YYREEE (reference sequence). This CDR3 contains 15 residues. The germline V and J ends were trimmed by 6 bases and 6 bases, with 21 bases remaining between them. The CDR3 sequence is CASKARDTKTPEAFF. The CDR3 bases are TGTGCCAGCAAAGCCCGGGACACCAAGACCCCTGAAGCTTTCTTT.

The chain is built from TRBV18 and TRBJ2-3; D not resolved. From germline, CDR1 is KGHSH and CDR2 LQKENI. Trimming left V 5 bases short and J 9 bases short, with 12 bases between. The length of the CDR3 is 12 residues. This CDR3 reads CASSERGGTQYF. As DNA, the CDR3 is TGTGCCAGCTCAGAGAGAGGTGGGACGCAGTATTTT.

The V call is TRBV20-1, the J call TRBJ1-4; 9 bases match TRBD1. The CDR3 consists of 15 residues. Looked up from germline, CDR1 is DFQATT and CDR2 is SNEGSKA (reference sequence). V was pared by 3 bases and J by 6 bases, with 8 bases of the junction left unmatched. The CDR3 nucleotides are TGCAGTGCTAGTTTGACAGGGGGTTGGGATGAAAAACTGTTTTTT. Translated, it gives CSASLTGGWDEKLFF.

This clone has just a few counts. V usage is TRBV2 and J usage is TRBJ1-6; D not certain. The germline V gene has CDR1 SNHLY and CDR2 FYNNEI. The CDR3 totals 14 residues. Trimming took 7 bases from V and 3 from J, leaving 10 bases between them. CDR3 in amino acids: CASTLGRYNSPLHF. As DNA, the CDR3 is TGTGCCAGCACTCTGGGCCGCTATAATTCACCCCTCCACTTT.

The chain couples TRBV7-9 to TRBJ2-5, with unresolved D. The V end was cut by 0 bases, the J end by 5 bases, with 7 bases between. The germline gives CDR1 SEHNR, CDR2 FQNEAQ (reference sequence). The CDR3 length is 13 residues. The CDR3 DNA reads TGTGCCAGCAGCTTAGCCGGGTTGGAGACCCAGTACTTC. Protein sequence: CASSLAGLETQYF. The whole variable domain, remainder taken from reference TRBV7-9 and TRBJ2-5, is DTGVSQNPRHKITKRGQNVTFRCDPISEHNRLYWYRQTLGQGPEFLTYFQNEAQLEKSRLLSDRFSAERPKGSFSTLEIQRTEQGDSAMYLCASSLAGLETQYFGPGTRLLVL.

The chain combines TRBV20-1 with TRBJ1-1; TRBD1 matches at 7 bases. V lost 6 bases, J lost 8 bases, and 3 bases stayed unmatched. There are 10 residues in the CDR3. Germline loops: CDR1 DFQATT, CDR2 SNEGSKA (reference sequence). CDR3 sequence: CSALDREAFF. The CDR3, as DNA: TGCAGTGCCCTGGACAGGGAAGCTTTCTTT.

The rearrangement links TRBV6-4 to TRBJ1-3; D unresolved. The CDR3 consists of 16 residues. Germline values: CDR1 MRHNA, CDR2 SNTAGT. V was cut by 0 bases and J by 4 bases, with 13 bases left in between. The CDR3 DNA follows: TGTGCCAGCAGTGACTCTACCCTGAACTCGGGAAACACCATATATTTT. Amino acids: CASSDSTLNSGNTIYF.

The chain links TRBV11-2 to TRBJ1-2; possible D gene TRBD1, 6 bases. V was pared by 2 bases and J by 2 bases, with 12 bases between. The CDR3 length is 15 residues. Germline V gene sequence: CDR1 SGHAT, CDR2 FQNNGV. The DNA of the CDR3 is TGTGCCAGCAGCTTAATAAGCGGACAGAACTATGGCTACACCTTC. This encodes CASSLISGQNYGYTF.

This sequence joins TRBV29-1 and TRBJ2-5; perhaps TRBD1 as D (6 bases). Looked up from germline, CDR1 is SQVTM and CDR2 is ANQGSEA. V was shortened by 5 bases and J by 0 bases, with 10 bases between the two germline ends. The length of the CDR3 is 13 residues. Written as DNA, the CDR3 is TGCAGCGTTAGTGGACAGTACCAAGAGACCCAGTACTTC. It yields the protein CSVSGQYQETQYF.

This clone was seen more than once but under ten times. The chain has TRBV5-1 and TRBJ2-5; a possible D gene is TRBD1 (5 bases). Germline lookup yields CDR1 SGHRS and CDR2 YFSETQ. V was clipped by 4 bases and J by 0 bases, with 19 bases between them. The CDR3 has 17 amino acids. This chain's CDR3 is CASSRVDNFPYQETQYF. The CDR3 DNA reads TGCGCCAGCAGCCGTGTGGACAATTTTCCGTACCAAGAGACCCAGTACTTC.

The chain carries TRBV18 and TRBJ2-4, with 10 bases that match TRBD2. J was trimmed by 6 bases and V by 3 bases; bases with no gene match: 11. This CDR3 spans 17 amino acids. CDR1 is KGHSH, CDR2 LQKENI, per germline. The chain's CDR3 is CASSPLAGGRVGNIQYF. In DNA, the CDR3 is TGTGCCAGCTCACCCTTAGCGGGGGGCCGGGTCGGAAACATTCAGTACTTC.

This chain connects TRBV30 to TRBJ1-1, with 8 bases aligning to TRBD1. The trim removed 8 bases at V and 3 bases at J, leaving 8 bases unmatched. The CDR3 covers 13 residues. The V gene's germline CDR1 is GTSNPN and CDR2 SVGIG (reference sequence). CDR3: CAGRTGRDTEAFF. CDR3 in DNA: TGTGCCGGCCGGACAGGGAGGGACACTGAAGCTTTCTTT. Complete variable domain (other parts from reference TRBV30 and TRBJ1-1): SQTIHQWPATLVQPVGSPLSLECTVEGTSNPNLYWYRQAAGRGLQLLFYSVGIGQISSEVPQNLSASRPQDRQFILSSKKLLLSDSGFYLCAGRTGRDTEAFFGQGTRLTVV.